The subject of this entry is one TCR beta chain. The target antigen is unknown. The source of the sample is a study of T cell responses to AZD1222 COVID-19 vaccine. Study-level findings and limits: Baseline serostatus was positive in only six AZD1222 recipients. Spike-specific TCR breadth rose after two AZD1222 doses, and depth rose as well. Scientists sampled the repertoires only once the peak T cell response had passed.

The protocol was immunoSEQ multiplex PCR, while the TCRdb copy is restricted to in-frame clones and leaves out a portion. The sample lists under 130,000 clones, about 88% occurring once. Second-dose groups at about 4 or about 12 weeks were pooled. This clonotype was sampled from an adult who received the AZD1222 COVID-19 vaccine. The sequencing used peripheral blood, collected 28 days after the second AZD1222 dose.

The CDR3 here is CSVGGLAGDTQYF. The CDR3 nucleotides read TGCAGCGTTGGGGGACTAGCGGGAGATACGCAGTATTTT. The V call is TRBV29-1, the J call TRBJ2-3; the match to TRBD2 covers 12 bases. The CDR3 has 13 amino acids. Germline values: CDR1 SQVTM, CDR2 ANQGSEA. J gave up 5 bases and V 4 bases, and 1 base lay outside the gene matches.